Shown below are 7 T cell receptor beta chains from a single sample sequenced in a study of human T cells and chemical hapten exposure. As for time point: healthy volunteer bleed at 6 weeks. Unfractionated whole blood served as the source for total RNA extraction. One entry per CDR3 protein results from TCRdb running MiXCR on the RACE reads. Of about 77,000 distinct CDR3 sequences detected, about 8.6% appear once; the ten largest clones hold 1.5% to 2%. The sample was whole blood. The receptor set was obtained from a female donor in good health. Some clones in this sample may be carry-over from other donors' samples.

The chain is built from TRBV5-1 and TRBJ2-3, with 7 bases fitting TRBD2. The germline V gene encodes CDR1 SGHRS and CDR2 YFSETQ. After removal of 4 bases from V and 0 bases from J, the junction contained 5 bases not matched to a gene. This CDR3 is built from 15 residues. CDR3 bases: TGCGCCAGCAGCCTTCAGCGGGGAAGCACAGATACGCAGTATTTT. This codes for CASSLQRGSTDTQYF.

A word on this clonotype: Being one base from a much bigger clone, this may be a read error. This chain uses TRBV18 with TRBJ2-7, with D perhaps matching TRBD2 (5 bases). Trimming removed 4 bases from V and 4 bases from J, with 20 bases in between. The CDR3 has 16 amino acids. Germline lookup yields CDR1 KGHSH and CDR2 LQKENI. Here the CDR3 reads CASSHSNPGWGYEQYF. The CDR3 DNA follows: TGTGCCAGCTCACACTCAAATCCGGGGTGGGGTTACGAGCAGTACTTC.

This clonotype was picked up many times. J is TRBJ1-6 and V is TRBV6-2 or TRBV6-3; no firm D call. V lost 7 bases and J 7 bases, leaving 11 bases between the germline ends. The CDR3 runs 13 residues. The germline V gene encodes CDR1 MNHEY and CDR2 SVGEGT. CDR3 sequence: CASNRIQNSPLHF. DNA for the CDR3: TGTGCCAGCAACCGGATCCAAAATTCACCCCTCCACTTT.

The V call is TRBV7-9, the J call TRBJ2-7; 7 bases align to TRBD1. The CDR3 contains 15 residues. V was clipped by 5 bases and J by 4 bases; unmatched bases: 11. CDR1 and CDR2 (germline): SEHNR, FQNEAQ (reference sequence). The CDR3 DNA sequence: TGTGCCAGCAGCCCTCAACAGGGGACCAGTTACGAGCAGTACTTC. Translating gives CASSPQQGTSYEQYF.

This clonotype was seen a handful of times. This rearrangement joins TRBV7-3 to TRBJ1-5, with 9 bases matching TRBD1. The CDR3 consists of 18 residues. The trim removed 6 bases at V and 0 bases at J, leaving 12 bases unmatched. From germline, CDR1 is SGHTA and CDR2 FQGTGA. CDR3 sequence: CASRRMDRGLYSNQPQHF. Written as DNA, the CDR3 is TGTGCCAGCAGAAGAATGGACAGGGGCCTTTATAGCAATCAGCCCCAGCATTTT.

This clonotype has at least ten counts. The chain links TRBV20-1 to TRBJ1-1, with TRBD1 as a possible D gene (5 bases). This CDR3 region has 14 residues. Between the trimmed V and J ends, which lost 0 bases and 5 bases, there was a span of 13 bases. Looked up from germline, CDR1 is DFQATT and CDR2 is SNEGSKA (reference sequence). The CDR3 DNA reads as TGCAGTGCTAGAGATCGGGGCGGGATAACTGAAGCTTTCTTT. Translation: CSARDRGGITEAFF.

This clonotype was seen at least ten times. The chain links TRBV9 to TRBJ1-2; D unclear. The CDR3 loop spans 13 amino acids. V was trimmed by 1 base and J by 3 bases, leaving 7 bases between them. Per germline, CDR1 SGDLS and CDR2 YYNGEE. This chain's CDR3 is CASSVSGDYGYTF. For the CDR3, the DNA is TGTGCCAGCAGCGTATCAGGTGACTATGGCTACACCTTC.